The 9 T cell receptor beta chains presented below share a single source sample, sequenced in a study of shared clonotypes between healthy human individuals. CD8 cells classed as naive were CD45RO-negative and positively selected for CCR7, excluding terminally differentiated effector memory CD45RA+ cells. Repertoires were generated with immunoSEQ multiplex PCR, while TCRdb's copy carries only in-frame clones and drops some. Counted here are about 680,000 clones, about 92% occurring once; the ten biggest clones make up 20% to 25%. The sample comprised naive CD8+ T cells sorted from blood. Receptors originate from a young man in good health.

The genes are TRBV14 and TRBJ2-5; tentatively, D is TRBD1 (5 bases). Per germline, CDR1 SGHDN and CDR2 FVKESK. With 3 bases removed from V and 5 bases from J, the gap between germline ends came to 16 bases. The CDR3 runs 15 residues. The CDR3 reads CASSQLARVRETQYF. The CDR3, as DNA: TGTGCCAGCAGCCAGCTCGCCAGGGTGCGGGAGACCCAGTACTTC.

In this sample, this clone turned up once. At one end, the junction sequence differs from germline, possibly due to a read error. The rearrangement uses TRBV2 and TRBJ2-5; 9 bases are a match to TRBD2. The V gene's germline CDR1 is SNHLY and CDR2 FYNNEI. The CDR3 is 10 amino acids. CDR3 bases: TGTGCCAGCAGGGGACTAGCTGGGGACTTC. Residues: CASRGLAGDF. The complete variable domain, with remaining parts taken from reference TRBV2 and TRBJ2-5, reads EPEVTQTPSHQVTQMGQEVILRCVPISNHLYFYWYRQILGQKVEFLVSFYNNEISEKSEIFDDQFSVERPDGSNFTLKIRSTKLEDSAMYFCASRGLAGDFGPGTRLLVL.

This sequence joins TRBV10-2 and TRBJ2-1; D is undetermined. Germline-derived CDR1 and CDR2 are WSHSY and SAAADI. The CDR3 has 13 residues. The V end was cut by 6 bases, the J end by 8 bases, with 14 bases between. The CDR3 DNA is TGCGCCAGCAGCCCCACGCTCTCCCATGAGCAGTTCTTC. Encoded protein: CASSPTLSHEQFF.

This rearrangement joins TRBV6-5 to TRBJ1-1; TRBD1 matches 7 bases. CDR3 length equals 15 residues. CDR1 is MNHEY, CDR2 SVGAGI, per germline. The V segment lost 6 bases and the J segment 0 bases; nucleotides outside the gene matches: 7. DNA for the CDR3: TGTGCCAGCAGAGCCGGGACAGCCATGAACACTGAAGCTTTCTTT. Translation: CASRAGTAMNTEAFF.

This sequence joins TRBV7-8 and TRBJ2-7; 9 bases fit TRBD1. After removal of 7 bases from V and 4 bases from J, the junction contained 11 bases not matched to a gene. The germline V gene encodes CDR1 SGHVS and CDR2 FQNEAQ. This CDR3 comprises 15 residues. The CDR3 DNA reads as TGTGCCAGCACTGAGGATCCGGGACAGGGATACGAGCAGTACTTC. Amino acid sequence: CASTEDPGQGYEQYF.

The genes are TRBV9 and TRBJ2-2; 7 bases are shared with TRBD2. V dropped 7 bases and J dropped 0; count of bases not matched to a gene: 12. This CDR3 comprises 17 residues. Germline CDR1 and CDR2: SGDLS and YYNGEE. The DNA of the CDR3 is TGTGCCAGCGGACGTGCTAGGGAGGGAGCGAACACCGGGGAGCTGTTTTTT. As protein: CASGRAREGANTGELFF.

This chain joins TRBV4-3 and TRBJ2-7; TRBD2 aligns across 7 bases. V was clipped by 3 bases and J by 5 bases; unmatched bases: 10. Germline V gene sequence: CDR1 LGHNA, CDR2 YSLEER. The CDR3 consists of 15 residues. In nucleotides, the CDR3 is TGCGCCAGCAGCCAGACCCCGGCGGGAGCACACGAGCAGTACTTC. It specifies CASSQTPAGAHEQYF.

The chain has TRBV30 and TRBJ1-3; D is unclear. CDR1 and CDR2 (germline): GTSNPN, SVGIG (reference sequence). Trimming left V 4 bases short and J 0 bases short, with 10 bases between. This CDR3 is 14 amino acids long. The CDR3 region is CAWNPSSSGNTIYF. CDR3 bases: TGTGCCTGGAACCCCAGTTCCTCTGGAAACACCATATATTTT.

V is TRBV7-9 and J is TRBJ2-1; 9 bases agree with TRBD2. V was pared by 0 bases and J by 1 base, with 4 bases of the junction left unmatched. Per the germline V gene, CDR1 is SEHNR and CDR2 is FQNEAQ (reference sequence). The CDR3 length is 17 residues. CDR3 protein: CASSLALAGGSYNEQFF. The CDR3 bases are TGTGCCAGCAGCTTAGCTCTGGCGGGAGGGTCCTACAATGAGCAGTTCTTC.